This record looks at one T cell receptor beta chain sequence and its context. What it binds is unknown. Trimming cost V 5 bases and J 7 bases; bases outside gene matches: 8. The CDR3 spans 16 residues. CDR1 SGHDT and CDR2 YYEEEE come from the germline V gene. This sample is drawn from a study of siplizumab effects on memory and regulatory T cells. General observations from the study: An assignable naive or memory phenotype was lacking in roughly 75-95% of proliferating CD4+ or CD8+ clones. Proliferating Tregs from siplizumab cultures lacked functional confirmation of suppression. Fewer alloreactive sequences mapped to unstimulated CD4+ memory cells under siplizumab.

Profiling relied on immunoSEQ multiplex PCR, and the TCRdb table lists in-frame clones only, not all of them. The sample consists of roughly 100,000 clones, approximately 93% of them appearing once. The sample consisted of Tregs sorted from blood. The chain employs TRBV5-6 and TRBJ2-2; TRBD2 agrees at 13 bases. This TCR was recovered from a human donor in good health. This CDR3 reads CASSQLAGGPVGELFF. The CDR3 DNA reads TGTGCCAGCAGTCAACTAGCGGGGGGGCCGGTCGGGGAGCTGTTTTTT.